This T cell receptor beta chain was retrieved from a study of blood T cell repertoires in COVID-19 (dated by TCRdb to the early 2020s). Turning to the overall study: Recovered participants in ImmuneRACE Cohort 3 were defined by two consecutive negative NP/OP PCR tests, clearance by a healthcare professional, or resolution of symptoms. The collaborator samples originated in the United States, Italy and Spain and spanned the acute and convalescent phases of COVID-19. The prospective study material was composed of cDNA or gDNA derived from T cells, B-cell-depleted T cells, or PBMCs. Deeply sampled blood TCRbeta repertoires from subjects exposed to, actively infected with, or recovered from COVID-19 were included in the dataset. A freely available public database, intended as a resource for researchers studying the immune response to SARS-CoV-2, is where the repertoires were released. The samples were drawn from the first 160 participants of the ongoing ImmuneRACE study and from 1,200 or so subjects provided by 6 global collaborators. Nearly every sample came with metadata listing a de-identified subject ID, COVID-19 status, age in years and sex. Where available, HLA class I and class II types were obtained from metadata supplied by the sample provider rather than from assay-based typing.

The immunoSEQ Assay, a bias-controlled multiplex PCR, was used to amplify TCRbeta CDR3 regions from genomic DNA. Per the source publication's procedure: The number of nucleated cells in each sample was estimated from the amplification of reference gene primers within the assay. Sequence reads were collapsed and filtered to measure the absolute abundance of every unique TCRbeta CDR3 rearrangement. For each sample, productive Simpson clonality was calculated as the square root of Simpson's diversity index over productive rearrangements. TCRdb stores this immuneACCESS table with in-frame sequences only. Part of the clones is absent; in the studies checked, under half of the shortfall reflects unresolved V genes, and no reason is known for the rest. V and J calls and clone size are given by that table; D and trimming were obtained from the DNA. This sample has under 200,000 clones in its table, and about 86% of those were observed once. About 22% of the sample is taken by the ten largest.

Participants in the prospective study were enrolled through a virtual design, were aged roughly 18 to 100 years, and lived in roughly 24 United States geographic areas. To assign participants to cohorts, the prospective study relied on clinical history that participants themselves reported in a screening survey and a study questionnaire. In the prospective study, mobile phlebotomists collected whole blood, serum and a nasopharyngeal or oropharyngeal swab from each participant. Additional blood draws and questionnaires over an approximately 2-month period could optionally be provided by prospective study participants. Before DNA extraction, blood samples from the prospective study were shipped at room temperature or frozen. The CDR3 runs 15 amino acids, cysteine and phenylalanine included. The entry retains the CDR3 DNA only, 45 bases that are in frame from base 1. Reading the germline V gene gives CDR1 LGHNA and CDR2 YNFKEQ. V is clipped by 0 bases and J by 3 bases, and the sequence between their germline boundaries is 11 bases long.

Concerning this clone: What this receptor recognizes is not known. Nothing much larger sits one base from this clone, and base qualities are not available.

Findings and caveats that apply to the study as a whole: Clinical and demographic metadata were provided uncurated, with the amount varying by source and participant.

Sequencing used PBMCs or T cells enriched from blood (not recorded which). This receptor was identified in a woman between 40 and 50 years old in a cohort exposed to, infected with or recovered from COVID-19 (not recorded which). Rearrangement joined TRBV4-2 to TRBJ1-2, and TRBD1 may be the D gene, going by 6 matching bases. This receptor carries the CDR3 CASSQDVGADYGYTF. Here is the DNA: TGTGCCAGCAGCCAAGATGTGGGGGCGGACTATGGCTACACCTTC.